This T cell receptor (beta chain) derives from a study of cytomegalovirus exposure and HLA in healthy donors. Points from the study as a whole: Researchers catalogued about 150 TCR beta chains as cytomegalovirus-associated.

V shed 3 bases and J shed 4 bases, with 16 bases lying between them. This CDR3 is built from 15 residues. CDR1 and CDR2 from the germline V gene are SGDLS and YYNGEE. This clone was detected a few times. Its target is not known. Amplification used 60 Vbeta primers and 13 Jbeta primers. Assay used: immunoSEQ multiplex PCR; TCRdb lists only in-frame clones, some missing. In the table there are 100,000 to 150,000 clones, approximately 83% of which are singletons. The chain carries TRBV9 and TRBJ2-5; tentatively, D is TRBD2 (5 bases). The sample consisted of PBMCs. The clonotype comes from a woman aged 40 to 50 in good health and CMV-seropositive. CDR3 region: CASSDLEGVVETQYF. CDR3 bases: TGTGCCAGCAGCGACCTCGAGGGAGTTGTAGAGACCCAGTACTTC.